This TCR beta chain was sequenced during a study of blood T cells in healthy people across ages. Alongside a J-beta primer mix, a sample-barcoded 5' primer served in a second PCR lasting 7 to 11 cycles. The authors tagged each cDNA molecule using a template-switch adaptor with 12 random nucleotides. TCRdb fed the 5' RACE reads into MiXCR, producing one record per CDR3 protein. The sample holds 1.5 million to 2 million distinct CDR3 sequences, 34% seen once. The CDR3 consists of 13 residues. Germline CDR1 is MGHDK and CDR2 is SYGVNS. Trimming took off 5 bases at V and 6 bases at J, with 13 bases between the two ends.

This chain uses TRBV25-1 with TRBJ1-1, with D possibly being TRBD1 (5 bases). The specimen was blood. The sequence derives from a woman in her 30s in good health. The DNA of the CDR3 is TGTGCCAGCAGTCAGACAGCTTTCGCTGAAGCTTTCTTT. Residues: CASSQTAFAEAFF.